One and the same sample provided the 22 T cell receptor beta chains below, sequenced in a study of post-analysis software for immune sequencing data. General study points: Elevated frequency relative to controls characterized four to six TRBV segments in patients, TRBV5-6, TRBV5-1 and TRBV20-1 among them.

The antigens these receptors bind are not known. Unique molecular identifiers were carried by the TCR beta cDNA libraries. Each CDR3 protein is one row after TCRdb ran MiXCR on the PCR reads. The table shows about half a million distinct CDR3 sequences, with under 55% occurring only once. The sample consisted of blood. The source of these receptors is a girl aged 5-17 years with multiple sclerosis.

The chain combines TRBV7-9 with TRBJ1-6, with TRBD1 matching over 9 bases. Germline-derived CDR1 and CDR2 are SEHNR and FQNEAQ (reference sequence). Unmatched junction bases numbered 8, after V lost 5 bases and J lost 6 bases. The CDR3 is 16 residues long. CDR3 residues: CASSPSRTGANSPLHF. The DNA for the CDR3 is TGTGCCAGCAGCCCCTCCCGGACAGGGGCTAATTCACCCCTCCACTTT.

The chain combines TRBV27 with TRBJ2-1; TRBD2 matches at 11 bases. Germline V gene sequence: CDR1 MNHEY, CDR2 SMNVEV (reference sequence). The J segment lost 2 bases and the V segment lost 7 bases, leaving 7 bases of the junction unmatched. CDR3 length equals 16 residues. CDR3 sequence reads: CASTLAGGLPYNEQFF. The CDR3 region has the DNA TGTGCCAGCACCCTAGCGGGAGGTCTCCCCTACAATGAGCAGTTCTTC.

V is TRBV7-3 and J is TRBJ2-1; 13 bases are shared with TRBD2. CDR1 SGHTA and CDR2 FQGTGA come from the germline V gene. V was pared by 4 bases and J by 4 bases, with 7 bases of the junction left unmatched. The CDR3 contains 17 residues. CDR3 coding DNA: TGTGCCAGCAGCTCCCTAGGGACTAGCGGGGCTTACAATGAGCAGTTCTTC. This translates into CASSSLGTSGAYNEQFF.

V gene TRBV6-5 combines with J gene TRBJ1-1, with 7 bases lining up with TRBD1. V lost 6 bases to trimming and J lost 3 bases; unmatched junction nucleotides: 10. This CDR3 is built from 15 residues. Germline V gives CDR1 MNHEY, CDR2 SVGAGI. Here the CDR3 reads CASSSPSRGHTEAFF. The CDR3 DNA follows: TGTGCCAGCAGCTCTCCATCGAGGGGGCACACTGAAGCTTTCTTT.

This chain links TRBV7-3 with TRBJ2-6, with 7 bases aligning to TRBD2. The V and J ends lost 1 base and 4 bases, in that order; junction bases with no gene match: 10. From germline, CDR1 is SGHTA and CDR2 FQGTGA. This CDR3 is 18 amino acids long. In DNA, the CDR3 is TGTGCCAGCAGCTTAAAAATCCCTGCGGGAGCGGGGGCCAACGTCCTGACTTTC. It yields the protein CASSLKIPAGAGANVLTF.

The V gene is TRBV4-2, the J gene TRBJ1-2; maybe TRBD1 (5 bases). CDR3 size: 14 residues. V dropped 0 bases and J dropped 8 bases, with 13 bases sitting between them. From germline, CDR1 is LGHNA and CDR2 YNFKEQ. The CDR3 coding sequence is TGTGCCAGCAGCCAAGATGAGGGGCGCGGCGGCTACACCTTC. Translating gives CASSQDEGRGGYTF.

The genes are TRBV10-3 and TRBJ2-7; 16 nucleotides match TRBD2. The J call may be mistaken, given a closer DNA end match to TRBJ2-5. CDR3 length: 16 amino acids. Per the germline V gene, CDR1 is ENHRY and CDR2 is SYGVKD. CDR3 sequence: CAISAGLAGGEETQYF. As DNA, the CDR3 is TGTGCCATCAGCGCGGGACTAGCGGGAGGGGAAGAGACCCAGTACTTC.

The chain is built from TRBV18 and TRBJ2-1; 9 nucleotides line up with TRBD1. The V gene's germline CDR1 is KGHSH and CDR2 LQKENI. J gave up 1 base and V 1 base, and 2 bases lay outside the gene matches. The CDR3 is 16 residues long. CDR3 loop: CASSPLGQGSYNEQFF. DNA of the CDR3: TGTGCCAGCTCACCACTAGGACAGGGGTCCTACAATGAGCAGTTCTTC.

CDR3 sequence: CASSRRDSDSSYEQYF. The CDR3, as DNA: TGTGCCAGCAGCCGCCGGGACAGCGACTCCTCCTACGAGCAGTACTTC. V and J are TRBV4-2 and TRBJ2-7; 7 bases line up with TRBD1. This CDR3 is 16 amino acids long. J was trimmed by 0 bases and V by 4 bases; bases with no gene match: 9. Germline-derived CDR1 and CDR2 are LGHNA and YNFKEQ.

This clonotype was seen a few times. The chain employs TRBV10-3 and TRBJ2-1; 7 bases fit TRBD2. Germline CDR1 is ENHRY and CDR2 is SYGVKD. Unmatched junction bases numbered 5, after V lost 7 bases and J lost 5 bases. This CDR3 contains 13 residues. This chain's CDR3 is CAIKGLPDNEQFF. In nucleotides, the CDR3 is TGTGCCATCAAGGGACTACCGGACAATGAGCAGTTCTTC.

The rearrangement links TRBV29-1 to TRBJ1-1; a weak D match, TRBD1 (6 bases). This CDR3 region has 14 residues. Germline CDR1 SQVTM, CDR2 ANQGSEA. V lost 8 bases and J lost 4, with 20 bases in between. CDR3 DNA sequence: TGCAGCTTTTCGACATCAGGGGTCGGCACTGAAGCTTTCTTT. Amino acid sequence: CSFSTSGVGTEAFF.

For this clonotype: Compared with germline, one end of the junction differs, possibly owing to a read error. The CDR3 sequence: CASSVSHGESYNEQFF. DNA for the CDR3: TGTGCTAGCAGTGTTTCCCATGGGGAGTCCTACAATGAGCAGTTCTTC. This chain links TRBV7-7 with TRBJ2-1; D may be TRBD2 (5 bases). The length of the CDR3 is 16 residues. CDR1 is SSHAT and CDR2 is FNYEAQ in the germline V gene (reference sequence).

This clonotype was observed a single time. The chain joins TRBV28 to TRBJ2-1; D unclear. Deletions cut 2 bases from V and 7 bases from J, with 12 bases between. CDR1 is MDHEN, CDR2 SYDVKM, per germline. CDR3 size: 14 residues. The CDR3 DNA sequence: TGTGCCAGCAGTTTAGGAGCCAACCGGAATGAGCAGTTCTTC. It encodes CASSLGANRNEQFF.

Turning to this clonotype: One junction end disagrees with the germline gene, perhaps due to a read error. The chain joins TRBV20-1 to TRBJ2-3; 10 bases match TRBD1. This CDR3 is built from 15 residues. Per the germline V gene, CDR1 is DFQATT and CDR2 is SNEGSKA (reference sequence). The CDR3 loop reads CGASPGTGVGDTQYF. CDR3 coding DNA: TGCGGTGCTAGTCCCGGGACAGGGGTGGGAGATACGCAGTATTTT.

The chain is built from TRBV20-1 and TRBJ1-1; D not certain. This CDR3 spans 11 amino acids. V was pared by 3 bases and J by 5 bases, with 7 bases between. The germline V gene encodes CDR1 DFQATT and CDR2 SNEGSKA (reference sequence). The CDR3 DNA reads TGCAGTGCTAGTAAGTGGACTGAAGCTTTCTTT. Protein product: CSASKWTEAFF.

CDR3 sequence (DNA): TGCAGTGCTAGATTGCAAGGGAGGGCCGGCACAGATACGCAGTATTTT. This sequence encodes CSARLQGRAGTDTQYF. The chain joins TRBV20-1 to TRBJ2-3; 7 positions agree with TRBD2. Germline assignment: CDR1 DFQATT and CDR2 SNEGSKA (reference sequence). The CDR3 has 16 amino acids. The junction had 9 bases not matched to a gene; V was cut back by 2 bases and J by 1 base.

The chain links TRBV20-1 to TRBJ2-7; D unresolved. Trimming left V 3 bases short and J 3 bases short, with 15 bases between. The germline CDR1 and CDR2 sequences are DFQATT and SNEGSKA (reference sequence). This CDR3 contains 14 residues. Here the CDR3 DNA reads TGCAGTGCTAGTAATCAGCCGCCTTACTACGAGCAGTACTTC. It is translated as CSASNQPPYYEQYF.

The chain combines TRBV6-5 with TRBJ1-2; possible D gene TRBD1, 5 bases. This CDR3 is 14 amino acids long. Trimming cost V 7 bases and J 4 bases, with 16 bases left between them. Germline lookup yields CDR1 MNHEY and CDR2 SVGAGI. CDR3 region: CASKIRQLSYGYTF. The CDR3 DNA is TGTGCCAGCAAAATACGACAGCTATCCTATGGCTACACCTTC.

This chain connects TRBV6-1 to TRBJ2-7; D is possibly TRBD2 (6 bases). The CDR3 is made up of 15 amino acids. Germline V gene lookup returns CDR1 MNHNS and CDR2 SASEGT. V lost 7 bases and J 0 bases, leaving 16 bases between the germline ends. CDR3 sequence (DNA): TGTGCCAGCATTAGAGGACTAACCGACTCCTACGAGCAGTACTTC. Its translation is CASIRGLTDSYEQYF.

The chain joins TRBV24-1 to TRBJ2-1; 7 bases match TRBD2. This CDR3 is 16 amino acids long. V lost 3 bases, J lost 7 bases, and 11 bases stayed unmatched. CDR1 and CDR2 from the germline V gene are KGHDR and SFDVKD. The CDR3 sequence is CATSDPQGGEANEQFF. For the CDR3, the DNA is TGTGCCACCAGTGATCCCCAGGGAGGGGAGGCGAATGAGCAGTTCTTC.

V usage is TRBV5-1 and J usage is TRBJ2-1; D gene uncertain. Germline V CDR1 and CDR2: SGHRS, YFSETQ. The CDR3 covers 14 residues. The germline V and J ends were trimmed by 0 bases and 5 bases, with 9 bases remaining between them. The CDR3 spells CASSLGGRDNEQFF. The CDR3 bases are TGCGCCAGCAGCTTGGGAGGCCGAGACAATGAGCAGTTCTTC.

V gene TRBV6-2 or TRBV6-3 combines with J gene TRBJ2-4; no reliable D call. The CDR3 covers 11 residues. The V gene's germline CDR1 is MNHEY and CDR2 SVGEGT. The V gene lost 6 bases and the J gene lost 4 bases, with 4 bases spanning the gap. CDR3 DNA sequence: TGTGCCAGCAGGGAGAAAAACATTCAGTACTTC. This sequence encodes CASREKNIQYF.